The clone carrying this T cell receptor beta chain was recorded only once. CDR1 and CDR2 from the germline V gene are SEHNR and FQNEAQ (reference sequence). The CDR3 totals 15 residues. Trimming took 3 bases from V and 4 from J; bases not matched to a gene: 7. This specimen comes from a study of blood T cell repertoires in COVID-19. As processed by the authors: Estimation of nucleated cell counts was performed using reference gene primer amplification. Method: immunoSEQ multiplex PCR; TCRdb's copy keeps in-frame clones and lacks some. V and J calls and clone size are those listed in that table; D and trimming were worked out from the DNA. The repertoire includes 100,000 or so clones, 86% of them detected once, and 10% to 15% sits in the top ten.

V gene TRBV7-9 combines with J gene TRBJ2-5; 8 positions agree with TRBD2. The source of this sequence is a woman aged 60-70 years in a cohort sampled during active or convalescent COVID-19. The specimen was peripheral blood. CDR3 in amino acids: CASSFREGGGETQYF. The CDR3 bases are TGTGCCAGCAGCTTTCGGGAGGGCGGGGGAGAGACCCAGTACTTC.